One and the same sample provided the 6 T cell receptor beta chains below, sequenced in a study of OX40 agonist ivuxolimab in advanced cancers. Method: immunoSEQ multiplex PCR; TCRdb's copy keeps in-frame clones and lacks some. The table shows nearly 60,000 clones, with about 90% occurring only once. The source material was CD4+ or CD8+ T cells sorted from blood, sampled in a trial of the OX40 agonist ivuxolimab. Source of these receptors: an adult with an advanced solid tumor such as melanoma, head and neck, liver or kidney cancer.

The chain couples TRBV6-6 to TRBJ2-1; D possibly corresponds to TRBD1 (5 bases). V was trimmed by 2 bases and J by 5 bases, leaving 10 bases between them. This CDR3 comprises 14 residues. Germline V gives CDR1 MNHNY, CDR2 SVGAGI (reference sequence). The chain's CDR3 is CASSYRAGNNEQFF. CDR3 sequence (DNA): TGTGCCAGCAGTTACAGAGCAGGGAACAATGAGCAGTTCTTC.

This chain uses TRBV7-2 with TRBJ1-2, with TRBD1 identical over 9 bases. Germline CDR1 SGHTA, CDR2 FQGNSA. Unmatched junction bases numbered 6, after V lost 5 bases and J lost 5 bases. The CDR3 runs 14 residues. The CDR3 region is CASSQTGQGYGYTF. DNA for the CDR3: TGTGCCAGCAGCCAAACGGGACAGGGTTATGGCTACACCTTC.

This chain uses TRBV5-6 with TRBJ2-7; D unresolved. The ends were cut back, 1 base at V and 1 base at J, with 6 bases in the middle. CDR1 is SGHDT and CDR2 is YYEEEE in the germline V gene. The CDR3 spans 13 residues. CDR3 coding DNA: TGTGCCAGCAGCTTGTTGGGGTCCTACGAGCAGTACTTC. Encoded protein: CASSLLGSYEQYF.

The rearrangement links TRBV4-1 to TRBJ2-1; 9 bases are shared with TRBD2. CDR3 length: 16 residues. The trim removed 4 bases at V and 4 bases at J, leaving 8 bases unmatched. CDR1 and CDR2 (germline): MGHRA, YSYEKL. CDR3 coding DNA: TGCGCCAGCAGCCCCTTTGGCCTAGCGGGATACAATGAGCAGTTCTTC. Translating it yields CASSPFGLAGYNEQFF.

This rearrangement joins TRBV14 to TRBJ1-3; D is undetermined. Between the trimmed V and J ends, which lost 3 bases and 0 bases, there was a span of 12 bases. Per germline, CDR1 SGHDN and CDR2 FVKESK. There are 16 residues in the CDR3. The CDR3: CASSHTSQSSGNTIYF. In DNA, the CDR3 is TGTGCCAGCAGCCACACCTCACAGAGCTCTGGAAACACCATATATTTT.

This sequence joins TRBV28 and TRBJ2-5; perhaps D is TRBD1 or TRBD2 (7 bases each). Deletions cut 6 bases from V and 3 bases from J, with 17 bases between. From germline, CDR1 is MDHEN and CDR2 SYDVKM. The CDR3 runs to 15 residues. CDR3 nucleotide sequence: TGTGCCAGCAGGCCCGGGGCAGGGGGGGAAGAGACCCAGTACTTC. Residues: CASRPGAGGEETQYF.